The next 24 T cell receptor beta chains were all read from a single sample in a study of response to subunit inactivated influenza vaccine (dated by TCRdb to the late 2010s). The protocol used for the library was RT-PCR. Sequencing relied on an Illumina HiSeq 2500. In TCRdb, the public reads were trimmed at Q25 with fastp and aligned with MiXCR, with productive beta chains retained. Identical CDR3 proteins give one entry, which carries the most common genes and DNA. In this sample the table shows 250,000 to 350,000 distinct CDR3 sequences, about 20% of which occur a single time. The biggest ten clones account for about 9.4% of the sample. The sequenced sample was PBMCs from blood, obtained approximately 20 months after vaccination. The receptors were sampled from a man aged 50 to 75 who received an inactivated influenza vaccine. Donor details come from another sample of the same person, matched by shared clones.

This chain connects TRBV6-1 to TRBJ2-7; TRBD2 might be the D (5 bases). The CDR3 is made up of 13 amino acids. In germline, CDR1 is MNHNS, CDR2 SASEGT. Deletions cut 2 bases from V and 9 bases from J, with 14 bases between. The CDR3 DNA reads as TGTGCCAGCAGTGAACCGGGAACCCAAATGCAGTACTTC. It encodes CASSEPGTQMQYF.

In this sample, this clonotype turned up many times. The J gene is TRBJ1-2, the V gene TRBV5-4; D is perhaps TRBD1 (5 bases). This CDR3 is 14 amino acids long. Germline CDR1 reads SGHNT; CDR2 reads YYREEE (reference sequence). Trimming cost V 0 bases and J 4 bases, with 10 bases left between them. The chain's CDR3 is CASSLGAGTYGYTF. The DNA of the CDR3 is TGTGCCAGCAGCTTGGGGGCTGGGACCTATGGCTACACCTTC.

This chain's CDR3 is CASSLVGLLGANVLTF. The CDR3 coding sequence is TGCGCCAGCAGCTTGGTAGGGTTGTTGGGGGCCAACGTCCTGACTTTC. The chain couples TRBV5-1 to TRBJ2-6; D gene unclear. CDR3 length equals 16 residues. Germline values: CDR1 SGHRS, CDR2 YFSETQ. V was pared by 0 bases and J by 4 bases, with 11 bases between. Looking up the rest from reference TRBV5-1 and TRBJ2-6 gives the full variable domain: KAGVTQTPRYLIKTRGQQVTLSCSPISGHRSVSWYQQTPGQGLQFLFEYFSETQRNKGNFPGRFSGRQFSNSRSEMNVSTLELGDSALYLCASSLVGLLGANVLTFGAGSRLTVL.

The V gene is TRBV13, the J gene TRBJ1-2; maybe TRBD1 (6 bases). The CDR3 runs to 14 residues. CDR1 and CDR2 from the germline V gene are PRHDT and FYEKMQ (reference sequence). V gave up 4 bases and J gave up 4 bases, with 13 bases separating them. The chain's CDR3 is CASSSTGQIYGYTF. Written as DNA, the CDR3 is TGTGCCAGCAGCTCCACGGGACAAATCTATGGCTACACCTTC.

The rearrangement links TRBV5-1 to TRBJ2-1; 7 bases line up with TRBD1. The CDR3 consists of 15 residues. Looked up from germline, CDR1 is SGHRS and CDR2 is YFSETQ. With V trimmed by 0 bases and J by 3 bases, 3 bases remained unmatched. Written as DNA, the CDR3 is TGCGCCAGCAGCTTGGTCTGGACAGGCTACAATGAGCAGTTCTTC. It yields the protein CASSLVWTGYNEQFF.

The chain combines TRBV3-1 with TRBJ1-6, with no clear D. Trimming took 0 bases from V and 10 from J, leaving 19 bases between them. The CDR3 spans 17 residues. Germline V gene data show CDR1 as LGHDT and CDR2 as YNNKEL (reference sequence). DNA for the CDR3: TGTGCCAGCAGCCAAGATGGTGTAGCGCTAAGTGGGTCACCCCTCCACTTT. Its translation: CASSQDGVALSGSPLHF.

The V gene is TRBV24-1, the J gene TRBJ2-3; the D is unclear. CDR3 length: 14 residues. Germline V gives CDR1 KGHDR, CDR2 SFDVKD. Trimming left V 3 bases short and J 2 bases short, with 8 bases between. Here the CDR3 reads CATSDGILTDTQYF. As DNA, the CDR3 is TGTGCCACCAGTGATGGGATACTCACAGATACGCAGTATTTT.

The chain joins TRBV5-5 to TRBJ1-1; perhaps TRBD1 as D (5 bases). Germline CDR1 and CDR2: SGHKS and YYEKEE (reference sequence). The CDR3 has 13 amino acids. V gave up 6 bases and J gave up 6 bases, with 15 bases separating them. The CDR3 bases are TGTGCCAGCACCCGCTGGGGGGAGCCTGAAGCTTTCTTT. Residues: CASTRWGEPEAFF.

The V gene is TRBV11-3, the J gene TRBJ2-3; D not resolved. Per germline, CDR1 SGHNT and CDR2 YENEEA. V was shortened by 1 base and J by 2 bases, with 16 bases between the two germline ends. This CDR3 has 17 amino acids. DNA for the CDR3: TGTGCCAGCAGCTTAGGACGTCGGAGTGGGTTCACAGATACGCAGTATTTT. Amino acid sequence: CASSLGRRSGFTDTQYF.

The CDR3 sequence: CASSPRRTDTQYF. The CDR3 nucleotides are TGTGCCAGCAGCCCTCGGCGGACGGATACGCAGTATTTT. V gene TRBV5-4 combines with J gene TRBJ2-3; D gene ambiguous. V was pared by 4 bases and J by 6 bases, with 12 bases between. Per the germline V gene, CDR1 is SGHNT and CDR2 is YYREEE (reference sequence). The CDR3 is 13 amino acids.

This clonotype was picked up a small number of times. This rearrangement joins TRBV6-2 or TRBV6-3 to TRBJ2-1; D might be TRBD1 (5 bases). V gave up 5 bases and J gave up 4 bases, with 12 bases separating them. The germline gives CDR1 MNHEY, CDR2 SVGEGT. This CDR3 has 14 residues. The CDR3: CASSPRGQYNEQFF. The CDR3 coding sequence is TGTGCCAGCAGTCCTCGTGGACAATACAATGAGCAGTTCTTC.

The rearrangement links TRBV12-3 or TRBV12-4 to TRBJ2-7; D is ambiguous. The CDR3 totals 14 residues. Trimming pared 7 bases from V and 0 bases from J, leaving 13 bases between. Here the CDR3 reads CASTRTGSSYEQYF. DNA of the CDR3: TGTGCCAGCACTAGGACGGGCAGCTCCTACGAGCAGTACTTC.

This chain joins TRBV7-2 and TRBJ1-6; the D is unclear. The germline V and J ends were trimmed by 3 bases and 7 bases, with 7 bases remaining between them. Looked up from germline, CDR1 is SGHTA and CDR2 is FQGNSA. This CDR3 has 13 amino acids. CDR3 in amino acids: CASSFSGNSPLHF. The CDR3 nucleotides are TGTGCCAGCAGCTTTTCGGGAAATTCACCCCTCCACTTT.

This clonotype has at least ten counts. This rearrangement joins TRBV9 to TRBJ1-5; no reliable D call. Trimming pared 0 bases from V and 0 bases from J, leaving 4 bases between. Germline CDR1 and CDR2: SGDLS and YYNGEE. The CDR3 totals 14 residues. This CDR3 reads CASSVDGSNQPQHF. CDR3 DNA: TGTGCCAGCAGCGTAGACGGTAGCAATCAGCCCCAGCATTTT.

This chain links TRBV7-6 with TRBJ2-2; maybe TRBD2 (6 bases). Germline CDR1 is SGHVS and CDR2 is FNYEAQ. This CDR3 has 15 residues. V gave up 1 base and J gave up 5 bases, with 11 bases separating them. CDR3: CASSLVRESTGELFF. The CDR3 region has the DNA TGTGCCAGCAGCTTAGTGCGGGAATCTACCGGGGAGCTGTTTTTT.

This clonotype occurred a few times. CDR3 in amino acids: CASSYSVQVTEAFF. Written as DNA, the CDR3 is TGTGCCAGCAGTTACTCGGTCCAGGTGACTGAAGCTTTCTTT. The chain links TRBV6-5 to TRBJ1-1; D call uncertain. Trimming cost V 0 bases and J 5 bases, with 10 bases left between them. Per the germline V gene, CDR1 is MNHEY and CDR2 is SVGAGI. The CDR3 is 14 amino acids.

CDR3 DNA: TGTGCCAGTAGTATGGGGGCTGGGCTCACAGATACGCAGTATTTT. Its translation: CASSMGAGLTDTQYF. The chain couples TRBV19 to TRBJ2-3; weak D call: TRBD1 (6 bases). Germline V lookup: CDR1 LNHDA, CDR2 SQIVND (reference sequence). Trimming stripped 3 bases from V and 2 bases from J, with 12 bases between. The CDR3 runs 15 residues.

This clonotype appeared a few times. The genes are TRBV29-1 and TRBJ1-1; unclear D gene. The V gene's germline CDR1 is SQVTM and CDR2 ANQGSEA. Trimming removed 7 bases at V and 6 bases at J, with 15 bases between. The CDR3 is made up of 12 amino acids. In DNA, the CDR3 is TGCAGCGCACTGAACGCTAGACCTGAAGCTTTCTTT. It specifies CSALNARPEAFF.

This clonotype was seen ten or more times. This chain uses TRBV20-1 with TRBJ1-1, with D perhaps TRBD1 (5 bases). Trimming cost V 2 bases and J 2 bases, with 12 bases left between them. The CDR3 contains 14 residues. Germline V gene lookup returns CDR1 DFQATT and CDR2 SNEGSKA (reference sequence). The CDR3 DNA reads as TGCAGTGCTAGAACCGTCACAGGAAACACTGAAGCTTTCTTT. The encoded protein is CSARTVTGNTEAFF.

This clonotype was seen only a few times. V and J are TRBV29-1 and TRBJ2-7, with 9 bases lining up with TRBD1. Germline loops: CDR1 SQVTM, CDR2 ANQGSEA. The CDR3 extends over 12 amino acids. The trim removed 6 bases at V and 5 bases at J, leaving 5 bases unmatched. CDR3 sequence (DNA): TGCAGCGTCCAACGGGACAGGGACGAGCAGTACTTC. Its translation: CSVQRDRDEQYF.

The chain is built from TRBV7-9 and TRBJ1-1; the match to TRBD1 covers 8 bases. Per the germline V gene, CDR1 is SEHNR and CDR2 is FQNEAQ (reference sequence). The ends lost 5 bases at V and 6 bases at J; junction bases unmatched: 8. CDR3 size: 14 residues. CDR3 nucleotide sequence: TGTGCCAGCAGCGTTGGGCAGGGGGCCGCTGAAGCTTTCTTT. It translates to CASSVGQGAAEAFF.

The gene calls are TRBV4-3 and TRBJ1-1; D is perhaps TRBD1 (5 bases). Germline V lookup: CDR1 LGHNA, CDR2 YSLEER. The germline V and J ends were trimmed by 2 bases and 4 bases, with 8 bases remaining between them. The CDR3 is 13 residues long. CDR3 nucleotide sequence: TGCGCCAGCAGCCAACGCAGGGCCACTGAAGCTTTCTTT. It codes for CASSQRRATEAFF.

The chain combines TRBV7-9 with TRBJ2-7; 7 bases are shared with TRBD2. The CDR3 has 13 residues. The V segment lost 8 bases and the J segment 4 bases; nucleotides outside the gene matches: 8. Germline CDR1 SEHNR, CDR2 FQNEAQ (reference sequence). The CDR3 is CASAGREQYEQYF. In DNA, the CDR3 is TGTGCCAGCGCAGGGAGGGAGCAATACGAGCAGTACTTC.

The chain joins TRBV12-5 to TRBJ2-1, with unresolved D. This CDR3 contains 13 residues. Germline CDR1 reads LGHNT; CDR2 reads FRNRAP. With 1 base removed from V and 8 bases from J, the gap between germline ends came to 9 bases. This chain's CDR3 is CASGLARNHEQFF. CDR3 bases: TGTGCTAGTGGTTTGGCGAGAAATCATGAGCAGTTCTTC.